The rows below give T cell receptor beta chains drawn from one sample of a study of human T cells and chemical hapten exposure. Using its own MiXCR run on the RACE reads, TCRdb lists one record per CDR3 protein. The sample carries more than 65,000 distinct CDR3 sequences, approximately 32% recorded once. This sample comprised whole blood, obtained in connection with sensitization to the hapten diphenylcyclopropenone (DPC). Every receptor here comes from a man aged 40-55 years with alopecia areata. Some clones in this sample may be carry-over from other donors' samples. Each CDR3 is given with its conserved first and last residue. Fields, in order: J gene, V gene, D gene, clone size, CDR3 length, CDR3 protein, CDR3 DNA. D genes are given only for firm matches. Not every row has a clone size; where given, it reads once, few, many or a size class.

>TRBJ2-3|TRBV27|TRBD1|few|14
CASSDLQGPDTQYF
TGTGCCAGCAGTGACCTACAGGGGCCAGATACGCAGTATTTT
>TRBJ2-7|TRBV30|TRBD2|.|11
CAWSVGGEQYF
TGTGCCTGGAGTGTGGGGGGGGAGCAGTACTTC
>TRBJ2-1|TRBV4-3|TRBD2|few|18
CASSQDSSTSGLPNEQFF
TGCGCCAGCAGCCAAGACTCCTCGACTAGCGGACTCCCTAATGAGCAGTTCTTC
>TRBJ1-6|TRBV5-1|TRBD1|few|16
CASRNTGTGNNSPLHF
TGCGCCAGCAGAAATACCGGGACAGGAAATAATTCACCCCTCCACTTT
>TRBJ2-1|TRBV20-1|TRBD2|few|15
CSARETSGGGNEQFF
TGCAGTGCTAGAGAAACTAGCGGGGGGGGCAATGAGCAGTTCTTC
>TRBJ1-1|TRBV27|TRBD1|.|15
CASSWGTGLNTEAFF
TGTGCCAGCAGCTGGGGGACAGGATTGAACACTGAAGCTTTCTTT
>TRBJ2-7|TRBV4-1|TRBD1|.|12
CASSPTGDEQYF
TGCGCCAGCAGTCCGACAGGGGACGAGCAGTACTTC
>TRBJ1-1|TRBV18|TRBD1|.|15
CASSRDSPTRGEAFF
TGTGCCAGCTCAAGGGACAGTCCCACCCGGGGTGAAGCTTTCTTT
>TRBJ1-3|TRBV15|TRBD1|few|15
CATSGDRGYGNTIYF
TGTGCCACCAGTGGGGACAGGGGGTATGGAAACACCATATATTTT
>TRBJ1-1|TRBV28|.|.|11
CASTEGTEAFF
TGTGCCAGCACCGAGGGTACTGAAGCTTTCTTT
>TRBJ1-5|TRBV12-3/TRBV12-4|.|.|15
CASSLRVGGGQPQHF
TGTGCCAGCAGTTTAAGGGTGGGGGGAGGTCAGCCCCAGCATTTT
>TRBJ2-2|TRBV2|.|many|15
CASRERTGNTGELFF
TGTGCCAGCAGAGAGCGTACAGGGAACACCGGGGAGCTGTTTTTT
>TRBJ2-7|TRBV25-1|.|few|12
CASHSTAYEQYF
TGTGCCAGCCATTCGACAGCCTACGAGCAGTACTTC
>TRBJ2-6|TRBV4-2|.|.|16
CASSQDAGSGANVLTF
TGTGCCAGCAGCCAAGATGCGGGCTCTGGGGCCAACGTCCTGACTTTC
>TRBJ1-3|TRBV12-3/TRBV12-4|.|few|14
CASSLRVSGNTIYF
TGTGCCAGCAGTTTACGAGTTTCGGGAAACACCATATATTTT
>TRBJ1-5|TRBV29-1|.|.|13
CSVEEARDQPQHF
TGCAGCGTTGAAGAGGCTAGGGATCAGCCCCAGCATTTT
>TRBJ1-1|TRBV7-3|TRBD1|.|13
CASSWTGLTETFF
TGTGCCAGCAGCTGGACAGGGTTGACTGAAACTTTCTTT
>TRBJ2-3|TRBV21-1|.|few|19
CASSEPCREGISSTDTQYF
TGTGCCAGCAGTGAGCCGTGTCGGGAGGGGATATCTAGCACAGATACGCAGTATTTT
>TRBJ2-1|TRBV12-3/TRBV12-4|TRBD2|once|16
CASSLIPREGYNEQFF
TGTGCCAGCAGTTTGATTCCGCGGGAGGGGTACAATGAGCAGTTCTTC
>TRBJ2-3|TRBV19|TRBD2|.|16
CASSSVAGVVTDTQYF
TGTGCCAGTAGCTCGGTTGCGGGAGTAGTCACAGATACGCAGTATTTT
>TRBJ1-6|TRBV7-2|.|few|16
CASSLFAGFGNSPLHF
TGTGCCAGCAGCTTATTTGCGGGCTTTGGGAATTCACCCCTCCACTTT
>TRBJ2-3|TRBV7-2|.|.|14
CASSRGESTDTQYF
TGTGCCAGCAGTCGGGGCGAGAGCACAGATACGCAGTATTTT
>TRBJ2-7|TRBV6-5|TRBD2|.|14
CASSPGTSGYEQYF
TGTGCCAGCAGCCCTGGGACTAGCGGCTACGAGCAGTACTTC
>TRBJ1-6|TRBV6-5|.|.|14
CASSYVPVNSPLHF
TGTGCCAGCAGTTACGTGCCGGTTAATTCACCCCTCCACTTT
>TRBJ2-6|TRBV6-4|.|few|18
CASSPWGQWDSGANVLTF
TGTGCCAGCAGTCCTTGGGGGCAATGGGACTCTGGGGCCAACGTCCTGACTTTC
>TRBJ2-1|TRBV2|TRBD1|.|14
CASREGTVGNEQFF
TGTGCCAGCAGAGAAGGGACAGTCGGTAATGAGCAGTTCTTC
>TRBJ2-3|TRBV5-8|TRBD2|.|16
CASSLGLLAGGDTQYF
TGTGCCAGCAGCCTGGGCCTCCTAGCGGGAGGAGATACGCAGTATTTT
>TRBJ2-1|TRBV10-3|.|few|12
CAISEQYNEQFF
TGTGCCATCAGTGAGCAGTACAATGAGCAGTTCTTC
>TRBJ1-5|TRBV2|.|.|13
CASSAESNQPQHF
TGTGCCAGCAGTGCAGAAAGCAATCAGCCCCAGCATTTT
>TRBJ1-6|TRBV5-1|TRBD1|.|14
CASSSGQGGSPLHF
TGCGCCAGCAGCTCCGGACAGGGAGGTTCACCCCTCCACTTT
>TRBJ1-1|TRBV6-5|.|.|16
CASSPLSMGENIEAFF
TGTGCCAGCAGCCCACTGTCGATGGGGGAGAACATTGAAGCTTTCTTT
>TRBJ2-1|TRBV7-9|TRBD2|.|16
CASSLSSGRWGDEQFF
TGTGCCAGCAGCTTATCTAGCGGGAGGTGGGGCGATGAGCAGTTCTTC
>TRBJ1-1|TRBV12-3/TRBV12-4|.|.|11
CASSDGSEAFF
TGTGCCAGCAGTGATGGCAGTGAAGCTTTCTTT
>TRBJ2-5|TRBV28|.|.|14
CASSLRDPSKTQYF
TGTGCCAGCAGTTTACGGGACCCCAGCAAGACCCAGTACTTC
>TRBJ1-1|TRBV4-2|.|.|16
CASSQDRRGRRTETFF
TGTGCCAGCAGCCAAGATCGCAGGGGTCGGAGAACTGAAACTTTCTTT
>TRBJ2-2|TRBV20-1|TRBD1|.|14
CSASGGQGVGELFF
TGCAGTGCTAGTGGTGGACAGGGTGTCGGGGAGCTGTTTTTT
>TRBJ1-4|TRBV18|.|.|14
CASSRSQGNEKLFF
TGTGCCAGCTCGCGCTCCCAGGGAAATGAAAAACTGTTTTTT
>TRBJ1-4|TRBV28|.|.|14
CASSLPGTGEKLFF
TGTGCCAGCAGTCTCCCGGGGACGGGGGAAAAACTGTTTTTT
>TRBJ2-3|TRBV20-1|.|.|15
CSARELALETDTQYF
TGCAGTGCTAGGGAGCTAGCCCTTGAGACAGATACGCAGTATTTT
>TRBJ2-5|TRBV20-1|.|.|13
CSARDLRDGTQYF
TGCAGTGCTAGAGATTTGAGGGATGGGACCCAGTACTTC
>TRBJ2-5|TRBV24-1|TRBD2|.|15
CATSDPTSRQETQYF
TGTGCCACCAGTGACCCGACTAGCCGGCAAGAGACCCAGTACTTC
>TRBJ2-1|TRBV5-1|.|.|13
CASSLTGYNEQFF
TGCGCCAGCAGCCTGACTGGGTACAATGAGCAGTTCTTC
>TRBJ2-7|TRBV29-1|TRBD1|few|13
CSVQDRNSYEQYF
TGCAGCGTTCAGGACAGGAACAGCTACGAGCAGTACTTC
>TRBJ2-3|TRBV6-1|.|.|14
CASSEGRLRDTQYF
TGTGCCAGCAGTGAGGGACGCCTACGCGATACGCAGTATTTT
>TRBJ1-3|TRBV6-5|TRBD1|few|14
CASRDRGPGNTIYF
TGTGCCAGCAGGGACAGGGGGCCTGGAAACACCATATATTTT
>TRBJ1-1|TRBV29-1|.|.|9
CSVNTEAFF
TGCAGCGTTAACACTGAAGCTTTCTTT
>TRBJ2-2|TRBV7-2|.|few|13
CASSPYTTGELFF
TGTGCCAGCAGCCCGTACACCACCGGGGAGCTGTTTTTT
>TRBJ2-2|TRBV4-3|.|.|15
CASSQRGRGTGELFF
TGCGCCAGCAGCCAACGAGGGAGAGGGACCGGGGAGCTGTTTTTT